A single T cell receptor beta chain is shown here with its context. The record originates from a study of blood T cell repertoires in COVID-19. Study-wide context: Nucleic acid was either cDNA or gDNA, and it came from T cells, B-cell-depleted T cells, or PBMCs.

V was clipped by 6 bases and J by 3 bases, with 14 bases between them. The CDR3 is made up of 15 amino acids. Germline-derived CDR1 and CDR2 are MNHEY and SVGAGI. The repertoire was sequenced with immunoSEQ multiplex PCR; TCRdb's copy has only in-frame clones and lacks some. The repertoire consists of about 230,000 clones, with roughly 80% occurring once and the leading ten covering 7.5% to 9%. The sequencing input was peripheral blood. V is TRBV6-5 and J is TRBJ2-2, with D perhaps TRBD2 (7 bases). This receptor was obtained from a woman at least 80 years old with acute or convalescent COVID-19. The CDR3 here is CASRRGGFYTGELFF. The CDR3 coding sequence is TGTGCCAGCAGAAGGGGGGGGTTCTACACCGGGGAGCTGTTTTTT.